This section outlines one T cell receptor (beta chain) sequence together with its context. In the original analysis: For nucleated cells, counts were estimated from reference gene primer amplification. Using immunoSEQ multiplex PCR, the repertoire was profiled, and TCRdb retains in-frame clones only, with some absent. V and J calls and clone size are given by that table; D and trimming were obtained from the DNA. The sample records approximately 260,000 clones, approximately 91% being singletons. This record comes from a study of blood T cell repertoires in COVID-19. On the study more broadly: COVID-19 samples, acute and convalescent, were from the United States, Italy and Spain. T cells, B-cell-depleted T cells, or PBMCs provided the cDNA or gDNA that served as material.

The V gene's germline CDR1 is SGHDT and CDR2 YYEEEE. The V gene lost 4 bases and the J gene lost 8 bases, with 13 bases spanning the gap. The CDR3 extends over 13 amino acids. The chain combines TRBV5-6 with TRBJ2-4, with D possibly matching TRBD2 (6 bases). This sequence was found in a man aged 45-60 years with acute or convalescent COVID-19. Sequenced: peripheral blood. This chain's CDR3 is CASSRRREDIQYF. The CDR3 DNA follows: TGTGCCAGCAGCCGCCGCAGGGAGGACATTCAGTACTTC.